This T cell receptor beta chain was obtained from a study of T cell responses to AZD1222 COVID-19 vaccine. Study conclusions and caveats: Scientists sampled the repertoires only once the peak T cell response had passed. White British donors predominated, females outnumbered males, and clonal diversity was possibly underestimated. Variant regions that are unmutated are reportedly the target of nearly half of spike-specific TCRs.

Notes on this clone: Its specificity is not known.

The germline V gene has CDR1 LNHDA and CDR2 SQIVND (reference sequence). The length of the CDR3 is 17 residues. Trimming removed 7 bases from V and 5 bases from J; junction bases left unmatched: 19. Only in-frame clones appear in the TCRdb table, and some are missing; sequencing was by immunoSEQ multiplex PCR. The sample lists about 110,000 clones, about 85% occurring once. Pooling was applied to second doses at about 4 or about 12 weeks. The TCR comes from an adult who received the AZD1222 COVID-19 vaccine. This rearrangement joins TRBV19 to TRBJ1-2; 7 bases map to TRBD1. The sequenced sample was peripheral blood, obtained 28 days after the second AZD1222 dose. CDR3 protein: CASTPKRMTGSRYGYTF. The CDR3 DNA is TGTGCCAGTACTCCAAAAAGGATGACAGGGTCTAGATATGGCTACACCTTC.